Below, 8 T cell receptor beta chains from the same sample are listed, as sequenced in a study of T cell responses to AZD1222 COVID-19 vaccine. TCRdb's table, derived via immunoSEQ multiplex PCR, lists solely in-frame clones and lacks some. The top ten clones hold around 10% of a sample with 150,000 to 200,000 clones, approximately 86% of them seen once. Sequencing used peripheral blood, obtained 28 days after the second AZD1222 dose. Receptor source: an adult who received the AZD1222 COVID-19 vaccine.

The rearrangement links TRBV14 to TRBJ1-6; D gene uncertain. Between the trimmed V and J ends, which lost 3 bases and 10 bases, there was a span of 13 bases. There are 14 residues in the CDR3. The germline V gene has CDR1 SGHDN and CDR2 FVKESK. This CDR3 reads CASSHRSFVSPLHF. The CDR3 bases are TGTGCCAGCAGCCACAGGTCGTTCGTGTCACCCCTCCACTTT.

This chain links TRBV7-2 with TRBJ2-3, with TRBD2 matching 11 bases. Germline V gene data show CDR1 as SGHTA and CDR2 as FQGNSA. The CDR3 sequence is 17 residues long. Unmatched junction bases numbered 9, after V lost 5 bases and J lost 2 bases. CDR3 in amino acids: CASSLSGGGRVTDTQYF. The CDR3 DNA is TGTGCCAGCAGCCTTAGCGGGGGGGGCCGGGTCACAGATACGCAGTATTTT. Looking up the rest from reference TRBV7-2 and TRBJ2-3 gives the full variable domain: GAGVSQSPSNKVTEKGKDVELRCDPISGHTALYWYRQSLGQGLEFLIYFQGNSAPDKSGLPSDRFSAERTGGSVSTLTIQRTQQEDSAVYLCASSLSGGGRVTDTQYFGPGTRLTVL.

The chain's CDR3 is CASSLQDRGGYEQYF. CDR3 sequence (DNA): TGTGCCAGCAGCTTACAGGACAGGGGAGGCTACGAGCAGTACTTC. The chain links TRBV11-2 to TRBJ2-7, with 9 bases fitting TRBD1. V dropped 2 bases and J dropped 3; count of bases not matched to a gene: 5. Germline V gives CDR1 SGHAT, CDR2 FQNNGV. This CDR3 has 15 amino acids.

In its sample, this clone was seen once. The chain joins TRBV21-1 to TRBJ2-1; no check of the table's D call, TRBD2, against the DNA was made. TRBV21-1 corresponds to a pseudogene. The length of the CDR3 is 16 residues. The CDR3 DNA sequence: TGTGCCAGCAGCAAAGCGGGGGGGGTCCCAAACAATGAGCAGTTCTTC. Translating gives CASSKAGGVPNNEQFF.

The chain is built from TRBV6-5 and TRBJ1-2; no clear D gene. CDR1 and CDR2 from the germline V gene are MNHEY and SVGAGI. The CDR3 is made up of 12 amino acids. V was shortened by 5 bases and J by 4 bases, with 8 bases between the two germline ends. The CDR3 DNA reads TGTGCCAGCAGTCGGCCCGGCTATGGCTACACCTTC. Its protein is CASSRPGYGYTF.

This clone was found once. The chain is built from TRBV10-3 and TRBJ2-7, with D hard to call. The germline V and J ends were trimmed by 5 bases and 3 bases, with 11 bases remaining between them. The germline gives CDR1 ENHRY, CDR2 SYGVKD. This CDR3 contains 13 residues. The CDR3 loop reads CAISPGPNYEQYF. The CDR3 bases are TGTGCCATCAGTCCGGGCCCCAACTACGAGCAGTACTTC.

The chain couples TRBV3-1 (or the pseudogene TRBV3-2) to TRBJ2-6, with TRBD1 identical over 7 bases. Germline lookup yields CDR1 LGHDT and CDR2 YNNKEL (reference sequence). This CDR3 is built from 18 residues. V was pared by 7 bases and J by 0 bases, with 12 bases of the junction left unmatched. The CDR3 region is CASTSRPGGLSGANVLTF. CDR3 in DNA: TGTGCCAGCACCTCCAGACCAGGGGGTCTCTCTGGGGCCAACGTCCTGACTTTC.

As DNA, the CDR3 is TGTGCCAGCAGCTTAGATGGGAATAATTCACCCCTCCACTTT. This translates into CASSLDGNNSPLHF. The rearrangement joins TRBV7-9 to TRBJ1-6; D is unclear. Germline loops: CDR1 SEHNR, CDR2 FQNEAQ (reference sequence). This CDR3 is 14 amino acids long. V was clipped by 1 base and J by 5 bases, with 6 bases between them.